This entry lists 5 T cell receptor beta chains sequenced from one sample in a study of OX40 agonist ivuxolimab in advanced cancers. Measured with immunoSEQ multiplex PCR; TCRdb has only the in-frame clones, and not every one. Seen here are more than 60,000 clones, approximately 87% observed once, and the top ten hold about 5.1%. The input for sequencing was CD4+ or CD8+ T cells sorted from blood, taken in a trial of the OX40 agonist ivuxolimab. The receptors derive from an adult with an advanced solid tumor such as melanoma, head and neck, liver or kidney cancer.

The chain uses TRBV9 and TRBJ1-4; maybe TRBD1 (6 bases). The CDR3 contains 15 residues. The germline V and J ends were trimmed by 0 bases and 7 bases, with 13 bases remaining between them. Germline V gene lookup returns CDR1 SGDLS and CDR2 YYNGEE. This CDR3 is CASSVGPSTGEKLFF. CDR3 in DNA: TGTGCCAGCAGCGTAGGCCCCTCGACAGGTGAAAAACTGTTTTTT.

V gene TRBV15 combines with J gene TRBJ1-5; a weak D match, TRBD1 (5 bases). CDR1 is LNHNV, CDR2 YYDKDF, per germline (reference sequence). This CDR3 is 16 amino acids long. V was cut by 3 bases and J by 0 bases, with 12 bases left in between. The CDR3 DNA is TGTGCCACCAGCAGTCTTGACAGCCTTAGCAATCAGCCCCAGCATTTT. Translation gives CATSSLDSLSNQPQHF.

CDR3 residues: CASSPVGYGNTGELFF. CDR3 bases: TGTGCCAGCAGCCCCGTGGGATATGGGAACACCGGGGAGCTGTTTTTT. V gene TRBV27 combines with J gene TRBJ2-2; D gene ambiguous. This CDR3 contains 16 residues. Germline lookup yields CDR1 MNHEY and CDR2 SMNVEV (reference sequence). The V end lost 6 bases, the J end lost 1 base, and 15 bases lay between the germline ends.

The rearrangement joins TRBV6-6 to TRBJ2-3; 10 nucleotides match TRBD2. Looked up from germline, CDR1 is MNHNY and CDR2 is SVGAGI (reference sequence). The V and J ends lost 6 bases and 5 bases, in that order; junction bases with no gene match: 5. The CDR3 loop spans 14 amino acids. This CDR3 reads CASRRLAGLDTQYF. The CDR3 bases are TGTGCCAGCAGACGACTAGCGGGTCTAGATACGCAGTATTTT.

The chain employs TRBV7-9 and TRBJ1-2, with D tentatively TRBD1 (6 bases). CDR1 SEHNR and CDR2 FQNEAQ come from the germline V gene (reference sequence). V shed 5 bases and J shed 6 bases, with 16 bases lying between them. This CDR3 contains 14 residues. In DNA, the CDR3 is TGTGCCAGCAGCGAGATCTTCAGGGGCGATGGCTACACCTTC. This encodes CASSEIFRGDGYTF.